The sequence of this T cell receptor beta chain was determined in a study of cytomegalovirus exposure and HLA in healthy donors. With 60 Vbeta and 13 Jbeta primers, the PCR was carried out. Method: immunoSEQ multiplex PCR; TCRdb's copy keeps in-frame clones and lacks some. The table records about 100,000 clones, roughly 77% of them present only once. A remark on this clone: Its antigen is as yet unknown.

Findings of the study overall: CMV serostatus was the sole immune exposure data available. TCR beta V- and J-gene trimming was later associated with a missense DCLRE1C variant.

The sequencing input was PBMCs. This TCR derives from a man younger than 45 in good health and CMV-seronegative.

The CDR3 loop is CASRDGRNTIYF. The CDR3 bases are TGTGCCAGCAGGGACGGGAGGAACACCATATATTTT. This rearrangement joins TRBV2 to TRBJ1-3; D gene uncertain. From germline, CDR1 is SNHLY and CDR2 FYNNEI. The CDR3 runs 12 residues. V dropped 6 bases and J dropped 7 bases, with 10 bases sitting between them. Full variable domain (rest looked up from reference TRBV2 and TRBJ1-3): EPEVTQTPSHQVTQMGQEVILRCVPISNHLYFYWYRQILGQKVEFLVSFYNNEISEKSEIFDDQFSVERPDGSNFTLKIRSTKLEDSAMYFCASRDGRNTIYFGEGSWLTVV.